This passage covers 14 T cell receptor beta chains from one sample sequenced in a study of blood T cell repertoires in COVID-19. TCRdb's copy holds only in-frame clones and misses some; the assay was immunoSEQ multiplex PCR. The data contain around 200,000 clones, more than 65% of them seen just once; the ten biggest clones take up roughly 3%. The sample was peripheral blood. These receptors were obtained from a human donor with acute or convalescent COVID-19. The donor label of this sample is uncertain.

V and J are TRBV19 and TRBJ2-7; TRBD2 matches 10 bases. Germline CDR1 is LNHDA and CDR2 is SQIVND (reference sequence). This CDR3 spans 16 amino acids. After removal of 4 bases from V and 4 bases from J, the junction contained 10 bases not matched to a gene. CDR3 bases: TGTGCCAGTAGTAGCCCGGGGACTAGCGCAAGTTACGAGCAGTACTTC. It encodes CASSSPGTSASYEQYF.

The chain employs TRBV2 and TRBJ2-2; 8 nucleotides align to TRBD1. V trimming: 5 bases; J trimming: 4 bases; junction bases outside the gene matches: 3. Germline V lookup: CDR1 SNHLY, CDR2 FYNNEI. The CDR3 is 14 residues long. The CDR3 loop reads CASSWDRSTGELFF. The CDR3 bases are TGTGCCAGCAGTTGGGACAGGAGCACCGGGGAGCTGTTTTTT. The full variable domain, rest sourced from reference TRBV2 and TRBJ2-2, is EPEVTQTPSHQVTQMGQEVILRCVPISNHLYFYWYRQILGQKVEFLVSFYNNEISEKSEIFDDQFSVERPDGSNFTLKIRSTKLEDSAMYFCASSWDRSTGELFFGEGSRLTVL.

The chain recombines TRBV3-1 (or the pseudogene TRBV3-2) with TRBJ1-1, with 7 bases aligning to TRBD1. The ends lost 6 bases at V and 5 bases at J; junction bases unmatched: 9. The CDR3 extends over 14 amino acids. Germline loops: CDR1 LGHDT, CDR2 YNNKEL (reference sequence). CDR3 region: CASSSSDRVTEAFF. CDR3 nucleotide sequence: TGTGCCAGCAGTTCCTCAGACAGGGTAACTGAAGCTTTCTTT.

This chain connects TRBV12-3 or TRBV12-4 to TRBJ1-2, with D possibly TRBD1 on 5 matching bases. This CDR3 spans 12 amino acids. The V end lost 8 bases, the J end lost 4 bases, and 11 bases lay between the germline ends. Here the CDR3 reads CASGARIYGYTF. CDR3 nucleotides: TGTGCCAGCGGGGCGCGAATCTATGGCTACACCTTC.

This chain links TRBV5-6 with TRBJ1-3; no firm D call. V was shortened by 1 base and J by 4 bases, with 12 bases between the two germline ends. The CDR3 is 15 residues long. Germline CDR1 and CDR2: SGHDT and YYEEEE. CDR3 sequence reads: CASSLRGVGGNTIYF. DNA of the CDR3: TGTGCCAGCAGCTTGCGGGGAGTGGGAGGAAACACCATATATTTT.

The V and J genes are TRBV6-5 and TRBJ1-2; 10 nucleotides agree with TRBD1. Germline V gene lookup returns CDR1 MNHEY and CDR2 SVGAGI. V trimming: 6 bases; J trimming: 5 bases; junction bases outside the gene matches: 3. The CDR3 sequence is 13 residues long. The CDR3 region has the DNA TGTGCCAGCAGCCGGACAGGGGGATATGGCTACACCTTC. It is translated as CASSRTGGYGYTF.

CDR3 sequence: CASSHHGTGEGDEQFF. CDR3 DNA: TGTGCCAGCAGCCATCATGGGACAGGGGAAGGGGATGAGCAGTTCTTC. This rearrangement joins TRBV3-1 (or the pseudogene TRBV3-2) to TRBJ2-1, with 10 positions matching TRBD1. CDR1 is LGHDT and CDR2 is YNNKEL in the germline V gene (reference sequence). This CDR3 comprises 16 residues. J was trimmed by 8 bases and V by 3 bases; bases with no gene match: 10.

The chain uses TRBV29-1 and TRBJ2-2, with D perhaps matching TRBD1 (5 bases). The CDR3 is 13 amino acids. Germline lookup yields CDR1 SQVTM and CDR2 ANQGSEA. Trimming pared 5 bases from V and 4 bases from J, leaving 11 bases between. The CDR3 loop is CSVQGAFTGELFF. The CDR3 region has the DNA TGCAGCGTTCAAGGGGCCTTCACCGGGGAGCTGTTTTTT.

The V gene is TRBV9, the J gene TRBJ1-2; 8 positions agree with TRBD1. There are 17 residues in the CDR3. J lost 4 bases, V lost 0 bases, and 11 bases had no gene match. Germline V lookup: CDR1 SGDLS, CDR2 YYNGEE. CDR3: CASSVGAGGPTGYGYTF. The CDR3 region has the DNA TGTGCCAGCAGCGTAGGGGCAGGGGGCCCCACTGGCTATGGCTACACCTTC. Using reference TRBV9 and TRBJ1-2 for the parts outside the CDR3, the full variable domain is DSGVTQTPKHLITATGQRVTLRCSPRSGDLSVYWYQQSLDQGLQFLIQYYNGEERAKGNILERFSAQQFPDLHSELNLSSLELGDSALYFCASSVGAGGPTGYGYTFGSGTRLTVV.

The chain combines TRBV19 with TRBJ2-7; D call uncertain. Trimming left V 2 bases short and J 0 bases short, with 8 bases between. Per the germline V gene, CDR1 is LNHDA and CDR2 is SQIVND (reference sequence). This CDR3 region has 14 residues. The CDR3 DNA is TGTGCCAGTAGTATAAAGCGCCTCTCCTACGAGCAGTACTTC. It is translated as CASSIKRLSYEQYF.

The chain uses TRBV7-2 and TRBJ1-1; maybe TRBD1 (6 bases). Germline CDR1 reads SGHTA; CDR2 reads FQGNSA. This CDR3 is built from 13 residues. The ends were cut back, 5 bases at V and 4 bases at J, with 11 bases in the middle. The CDR3 DNA follows: TGTGCCAGCAGCCCCAGGGGATTCACTGAAGCTTTCTTT. Protein: CASSPRGFTEAFF.

The rearrangement uses TRBV29-1 and TRBJ2-1, with 10 bases fitting TRBD2. The J segment lost 15 bases and the V segment lost 5 bases, leaving 13 bases of the junction unmatched. CDR1 is SQVTM and CDR2 is ANQGSEA in the germline V gene. The CDR3 is 13 residues long. CDR3 sequence: CSVSVAGGGSPFF. Here the CDR3 DNA reads TGCAGCGTTTCCGTAGCGGGAGGAGGATCACCGTTCTTC.

The V call is TRBV3-1 (or the pseudogene TRBV3-2), the J call TRBJ2-1; TRBD2 agrees at 14 bases. Germline lookup yields CDR1 LGHDT and CDR2 YNNKEL (reference sequence). The CDR3 totals 17 residues. Losses at the gene ends were 3 bases for V and 6 bases for J; bases not matched to a gene: 7. The CDR3 DNA reads as TGTGCCAGCAGCCAGGAAGGACTAGCGGGGGGACTCAATGAGCAGTTCTTC. Encoded protein: CASSQEGLAGGLNEQFF.

The gene calls are TRBV5-1 and TRBJ2-1; possible D gene TRBD1, 5 bases. Deletions cut 2 bases from V and 0 bases from J, with 9 bases between. The CDR3 has 15 amino acids. Germline V gene data show CDR1 as SGHRS and CDR2 as YFSETQ. The DNA for the CDR3 is TGCGCCAGCAGCTTTGACAGTGGCTCCTACAATGAGCAGTTCTTC. Encoded protein: CASSFDSGSYNEQFF.